This TCR beta chain emerged from a study of CD8 T cells in Susac syndrome. Study-wide results and caveats: The study's TCR sequencing and HLA analysis drew on a certain number of individuals. That number was acknowledged as relatively small.

Reverse transcription of roughly 0.5 to 1 ug RNA used random hexamers. By means of immunoSEQ multiplex PCR, TCR beta CDR3 spanning 54 Vbeta and 13 Jbeta underwent amplification. TCRdb re-called the immunoSEQ multiplex PCR reads through MiXCR, storing one row per CDR3 protein. The table lists 180,000 or so distinct CDR3 sequences, around 95% of them singletons. Of note for this clonotype: What it recognizes is unknown.

CD8+ and CD4+ T cells from blood underwent TCR beta sequencing, which was carried out in a high-throughput format. TEMRA cells were FACS-enriched, with CD8+ and CD4+ T cells isolated negatively. Germline loops: CDR1 LGHNA, CDR2 YNFKEQ. V shed 4 bases and J shed 5 bases, with 9 bases lying between them. The length of the CDR3 is 13 residues. The source is a human donor with multiple sclerosis. The sequenced sample was CD4+ T cells from PBMCs. The chain recombines TRBV4-2 with TRBJ2-1, with unresolved D. CDR3 residues: CASSPTRDNEQFF. Written as DNA, the CDR3 is TGTGCCAGCAGCCCGACCAGAGACAATGAGCAGTTCTTC.